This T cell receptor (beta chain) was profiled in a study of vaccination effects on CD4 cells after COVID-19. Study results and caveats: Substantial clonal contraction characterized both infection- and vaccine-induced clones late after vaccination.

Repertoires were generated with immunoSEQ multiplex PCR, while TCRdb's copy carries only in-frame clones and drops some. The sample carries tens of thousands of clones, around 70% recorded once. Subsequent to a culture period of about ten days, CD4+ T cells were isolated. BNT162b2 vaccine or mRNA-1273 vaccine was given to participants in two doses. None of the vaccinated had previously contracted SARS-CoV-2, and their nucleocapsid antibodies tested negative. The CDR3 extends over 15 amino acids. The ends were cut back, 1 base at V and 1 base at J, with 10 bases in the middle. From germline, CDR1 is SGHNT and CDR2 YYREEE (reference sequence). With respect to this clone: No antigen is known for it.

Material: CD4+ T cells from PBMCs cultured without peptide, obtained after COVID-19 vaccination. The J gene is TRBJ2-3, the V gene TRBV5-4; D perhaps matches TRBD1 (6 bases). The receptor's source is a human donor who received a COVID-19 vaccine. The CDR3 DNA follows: TGTGCCAGCAGCTTGCGAGGGGGAGGCACAGATACGCAGTATTTT. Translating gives CASSLRGGGTDTQYF.